Listed here are 9 T cell receptor beta chains from one sample, sequenced in a study of identical twins (dated by TCRdb to the mid-2010s). The library was generated by 5' RACE. Sequencing used an Illumina HiSeq 2000. The raw public data were reprocessed by TCRdb itself: fastp quality trimming at Q25, MiXCR clonotype calling, in-frame beta chains only. Entries that share a CDR3 protein sequence are merged under the most common genes and DNA. In all, the sample holds 1.5 million or so distinct CDR3 sequences, and under 35% of those were seen once. The top ten clonotypes cover approximately 0.29% of the sample. Sample: cord blood. The receptor source for this set is a newborn girl in good health.

As regards this clonotype: It is likely a read error, because the conserved phenylalanine at the end of the CDR3 is missing. The chain uses TRBV20-1 and TRBJ2-1, with TRBD2 identical over 7 bases. V shed 0 bases, J shed 13 bases, and the junction held 12 bases outside the gene matches. The CDR3 is 14 amino acids. CDR1 is DFQATT, CDR2 SNEGSKA, per germline (reference sequence). In DNA, the CDR3 is TGCAGTGCTAGAGATAATCACGACGGGAGGCGACAGTTCTTA. This sequence encodes CSARDNHDGRRQFL.

The V gene is TRBV25-1, the J gene TRBJ2-5; the D gene is possibly TRBD2 (5 bases). There are 15 residues in the CDR3. The V and J ends lost 2 bases and 2 bases respectively, with 12 bases between them. Germline CDR1 MGHDK, CDR2 SYGVNS. The CDR3 sequence: CASSETRADQETQYF. CDR3 sequence (DNA): TGTGCCAGCAGTGAAACGCGGGCAGATCAAGAGACCCAGTACTTC.

This clonotype was recorded many times. The chain employs TRBV3-1 and TRBJ2-5, with D possibly TRBD2 on 6 matching bases. The CDR3 is 14 residues long. Per the germline V gene, CDR1 is LGHDT and CDR2 is YNNKEL (reference sequence). V lost 3 bases to trimming and J lost 3 bases, with 11 bases between them. The CDR3 nucleotides are TGTGCCAGCAGCCAGCGACGGAGGGAAGAGACCCAGTACTTC. Translating gives CASSQRRREETQYF.

This clonotype was seen a handful of times. The CDR3 spells CASRPTHWMTYEQYF. As DNA, the CDR3 is TGTGCCAGCAGACCAACACATTGGATGACCTACGAGCAGTACTTC. V usage is TRBV6-5 and J usage is TRBJ2-7; unclear D gene. Germline V gene lookup returns CDR1 MNHEY and CDR2 SVGAGI. The CDR3 runs 15 residues. Trimming took 6 bases from V and 2 from J, leaving 17 bases between them.

The chain uses TRBV4-1 and TRBJ2-2; D is tentatively TRBD1 or TRBD2 (5 bases each). V was clipped by 1 base and J by 9 bases, with 15 bases between them. The CDR3 spans 15 residues. Germline V gene lookup returns CDR1 MGHRA and CDR2 YSYEKL. CDR3 region: CASSQVVTGARELFF. The CDR3 bases are TGCGCCAGCAGCCAAGTCGTAACCGGGGCCAGGGAGCTGTTTTTT.

The V gene is TRBV6-1, the J gene TRBJ2-1, with 8 bases aligning to TRBD2. The CDR3 covers 17 residues. Germline V gives CDR1 MNHNS, CDR2 SASEGT. V lost 7 bases and J lost 6; bases outside the gene matches: 17. The CDR3 DNA follows: TGTGCCAGCAAATTACGGGGGGGCGGGATAATCTCCAATGAGCAGTTCTTC. Protein: CASKLRGGGIISNEQFF.

This clonotype was observed a few times. This sequence joins TRBV6-5 and TRBJ1-5, with 7 nucleotides matching TRBD1. Germline trimming cut 11 bases from V and 0 bases from J; bases unmatched to any gene: 13. In germline, CDR1 is MNHEY, CDR2 SVGAGI. The CDR3 is 16 amino acids. The CDR3 spells CAGTGTVPYSNQPQHF. The CDR3, as DNA: TGTGCCGGCACCGGGACAGTCCCTTATAGCAATCAGCCCCAGCATTTT.

The rearrangement uses TRBV24-1 and TRBJ2-7; no clear D. This CDR3 has 8 amino acids. Trimming shortened V by 9 bases and J by 7 bases, and 3 bases separated the two germline ends. CDR1 is KGHDR and CDR2 is SFDVKD in the germline V gene. The CDR3 reads CATGEQYF. CDR3 bases: TGTGCCACCGGAGAGCAGTACTTC.

V usage is TRBV20-1 and J usage is TRBJ2-3; 13 bases align to TRBD2. The V and J ends lost 1 base and 4 bases, in that order; junction bases with no gene match: 5. Germline-derived CDR1 and CDR2 are DFQATT and SNEGSKA (reference sequence). CDR3 length: 16 residues. This CDR3 reads CSARGTSGGRADTQYF. In DNA, the CDR3 is TGCAGTGCTAGAGGGACTAGCGGGGGCCGGGCAGATACGCAGTATTTT.